Listed below are T cell receptor beta chains from one sample, sequenced in a study of T cell changes during pregnancy in multiple sclerosis. Measured with immunoSEQ multiplex PCR; TCRdb has only the in-frame clones, and not every one. This table holds around 43,000 clones, 89% found once. Here the sequenced sample was CD4+ T cells from peripheral blood mononuclear cells, taken in the first trimester of pregnancy. These receptors came from a female donor with multiple sclerosis, enrolled in a pregnancy study. CDR3s include the opening cysteine and the closing phenylalanine or tryptophan. Each record gives: V gene, CDR3 length, D gene, clone size, J gene, CDR3 DNA, CDR3 protein. A D gene is named only where the DNA matches it firmly. Some rows have no size entry. The others give once, few or many, or a class for an expanded clone.

v_call: TRBV4-1; cdr3_length: 13; d_call: NA; clone_size: NA; j_call: TRBJ2-5; cdr3_nt: TGCGCCAGCAGCCAAGGGCTTGCAGAGACCCAGTACTTC; cdr3_aa: CASSQGLAETQYF
v_call: TRBV5-4; cdr3_length: 15; d_call: NA; clone_size: NA; j_call: TRBJ2-1; cdr3_nt: TGTGCCAGCACCACTCTAGCGAACGGCTACAATGAGCAGTTCTTC; cdr3_aa: CASTTLANGYNEQFF
v_call: TRBV6-4; cdr3_length: 14; d_call: TRBD2; clone_size: NA; j_call: TRBJ2-5; cdr3_nt: TGTGCCAGCGGGAAACTAGCGGGACCAGAGACCCAGTACTTC; cdr3_aa: CASGKLAGPETQYF
v_call: TRBV14; cdr3_length: 14; d_call: NA; clone_size: NA; j_call: TRBJ1-1; cdr3_nt: TGTGCCAGCAGCCGAAACGCGGGGGATGGTTTCGCTTTCTTT; cdr3_aa: CASSRNAGDGFAFF
v_call: TRBV2; cdr3_length: 15; d_call: TRBD1; clone_size: NA; j_call: TRBJ2-3; cdr3_nt: TGTGCCAGCAGTGTGGGACAGTCTAGCACAGATACGCAGTATTTT; cdr3_aa: CASSVGQSSTDTQYF
v_call: TRBV7-2; cdr3_length: 13; d_call: TRBD2; clone_size: NA; j_call: TRBJ2-1; cdr3_nt: TGTGCCGGGACTAGCGGGTCCTACAATGAGCAGTTCTTC; cdr3_aa: CAGTSGSYNEQFF
v_call: TRBV7-2; cdr3_length: 15; d_call: TRBD1; clone_size: NA; j_call: TRBJ2-7; cdr3_nt: TGTGCCAGCAGCTTAGCCAGCAGGGGGCGGGGTGAGCAGTACTTC; cdr3_aa: CASSLASRGRGEQYF
v_call: TRBV2; cdr3_length: 12; d_call: NA; clone_size: once; j_call: TRBJ2-5; cdr3_nt: TGTGCCAGCCGTGAGGTACGGGAGACCCAGTACTTC; cdr3_aa: CASREVRETQYF
v_call: TRBV18; cdr3_length: 14; d_call: NA; clone_size: NA; j_call: TRBJ1-2; cdr3_nt: TGTGCCAGCTCACCACCGGGCAGTAACTATGGCTACACCTTC; cdr3_aa: CASSPPGSNYGYTF
v_call: TRBV2; cdr3_length: 15; d_call: TRBD2; clone_size: NA; j_call: TRBJ2-7; cdr3_nt: TGTGCCAGCAGTGAGTCGCTAGCGGCTACCTACGAGCAGTACTTC; cdr3_aa: CASSESLAATYEQYF
v_call: TRBV4-3; cdr3_length: 22; d_call: NA; clone_size: NA; j_call: TRBJ2-4; cdr3_nt: TGCGCCAGCAGCCAAGATCTAACCCCAGGGGACCTTTTCGGAATAGCCAAAAACATTCAGTACTTC; cdr3_aa: CASSQDLTPGDLFGIAKNIQYF
v_call: TRBV7-2; cdr3_length: 16; d_call: TRBD1; clone_size: NA; j_call: TRBJ2-7; cdr3_nt: TGTGCCAGCAGCCTACGACAGGGGGACGTCTCCTACGAGCAGTACTTC; cdr3_aa: CASSLRQGDVSYEQYF
v_call: TRBV28; cdr3_length: 15; d_call: NA; clone_size: NA; j_call: TRBJ2-1; cdr3_nt: TGTGCCAGCAGTTTAGGCAGGGGAGTCGACAATGAGCAGTTCTTC; cdr3_aa: CASSLGRGVDNEQFF